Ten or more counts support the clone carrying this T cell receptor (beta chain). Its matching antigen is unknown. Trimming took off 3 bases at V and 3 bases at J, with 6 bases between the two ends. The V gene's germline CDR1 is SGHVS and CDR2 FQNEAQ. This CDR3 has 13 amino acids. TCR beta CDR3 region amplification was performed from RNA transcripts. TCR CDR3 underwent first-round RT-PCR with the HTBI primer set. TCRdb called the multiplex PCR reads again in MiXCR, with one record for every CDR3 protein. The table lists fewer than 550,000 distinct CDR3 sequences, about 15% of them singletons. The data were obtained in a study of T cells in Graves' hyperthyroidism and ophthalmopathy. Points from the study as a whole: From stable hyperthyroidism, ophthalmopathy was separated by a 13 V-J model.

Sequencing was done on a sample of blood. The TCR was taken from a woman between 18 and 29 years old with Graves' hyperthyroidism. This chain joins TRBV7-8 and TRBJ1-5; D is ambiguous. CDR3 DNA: TGTGCCAGCAGCTTCGGCTTCAATCAGCCCCAGCATTTT. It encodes CASSFGFNQPQHF.